Sequencing of this T cell receptor (beta chain) was carried out in a study of blood T cell repertoires in COVID-19. About the research overall: The samples span acute and convalescent COVID-19 from the United States, Italy and Spain.

This CDR3 is 17 amino acids long. CDR1 SGHRS and CDR2 YFSETQ come from the germline V gene. The ends lost 0 bases at V and 1 base at J; junction bases unmatched: 5. The authors' processing: How many nucleated cells were present was estimated from reference gene primer amplification. Profiling relied on immunoSEQ multiplex PCR, and the TCRdb table lists in-frame clones only, not all of them. The D gene and trimming were derived from the DNA, and the V and J assignments and clone size from that table. The sample lists 76,000 or so clones; under 95% were seen once. V and J are TRBV5-1 and TRBJ2-1; 9 bases agree with TRBD2. The sequence derives from a human donor in a cohort sampled during active COVID-19. Input material: peripheral blood. Here the CDR3 DNA reads TGCGCCAGCAGCTTGGCGGCTAGCGGGGAATCCTACAATGAGCAGTTCTTC. This translates into CASSLAASGESYNEQFF.